This is a list of T cell receptor beta chains from one sample in a study of vaccination and CD4 T cells after COVID-19. These receptors' targets are unknown. One entry per CDR3 protein results from TCRdb running MiXCR on the PCR reads. The profile shows 7,500 to 9,500 distinct CDR3 sequences, around 66% of them singletons. The sample here was cultured CD4+ T cells from blood, taken after SARS-CoV-2 vaccination. Every receptor here comes from a human donor with COVID-19. CDR3s include the opening cysteine and the closing phenylalanine or tryptophan. A D gene is named only where the DNA matches it firmly. Expanded clones get a size class; other rows say once, few or many, or leave the size out.

j_call d_call v_call clone_size cdr3_aa cdr3_nt
TRBJ2-7 . TRBV7-3 . CASSLKARYDLEQYF TGTGCCAGCAGCTTAAAAGCCAGGTATGATCTCGAGCAGTACTTC
TRBJ1-2 . TRBV6-2/TRBV6-3 few CASKANYGYTF TGTGCCAGCAAGGCTAACTATGGCTACACCTTC
TRBJ1-1 TRBD1 TRBV25-1 . CARGQAIMNTEAFF TGTGCCAGAGGACAGGCCATCATGAACACTGAAGCTTTCTTT
TRBJ1-2 TRBD1 TRBV6-1 . CASSVRFRTGGGPDGYTF TGTGCCAGCAGTGTCCGTTTTCGGACAGGGGGCGGTCCGGATGGCTACACCTTC
TRBJ1-3 TRBD1 TRBV5-8 . CASSTTGTAGNTIYF TGTGCCAGCAGCACCACCGGGACAGCTGGAAACACCATATATTTT
TRBJ2-3 TRBD2 TRBV28 . CASSSPGLDTDTQYF TGTGCCAGCAGTTCACCGGGACTAGACACAGATACGCAGTATTTT
TRBJ2-3 . TRBV5-4 . CASSPGVRDTQYF TGTGCCAGCAGCCCTGGGGTAAGAGATACGCAGTATTTT
TRBJ1-6 TRBD1 TRBV7-2 . CASSGGTVVGSPLHF TGTGCCAGCTCCGGTGGGACAGTAGTAGGTTCACCCCTCCACTTT
TRBJ2-7 . TRBV6-5 . CASSSQGGEQYF TGTGCCAGCAGTTCTCAGGGAGGCGAGCAGTACTTC
TRBJ1-1 . TRBV28 . CASRGVAGSMNTEAFF TGTGCCAGCAGAGGAGTGGCAGGGAGTATGAACACTGAAGCTTTCTTT
TRBJ2-5 . TRBV20-1 . CSASGWQGRSQETQYF TGCAGTGCAAGTGGATGGCAGGGACGGTCCCAAGAGACCCAGTACTTC
TRBJ2-1 TRBD2 TRBV20-1 few CSAPRSGGGYEQFF TGCAGTGCGCCCCGCAGCGGGGGGGGGTATGAGCAGTTCTTC
TRBJ2-5 TRBD1 TRBV20-1 few CSAPGQGQETQYF TGCAGTGCGCCGGGACAGGGCCAAGAGACCCAGTACTTC
TRBJ1-6 TRBD1 TRBV28 . CASSPRDRTNSPLHF TGTGCCAGCAGTCCCAGGGACAGAACTAATTCACCCCTCCACTTT
TRBJ2-5 . TRBV15 once CATSRDGTGPGETQYF TGTGCCACCAGCAGAGATGGGACGGGACCCGGAGAGACCCAGTACTTC
TRBJ1-6 . TRBV28 . CASSAHQVYNSPLHF TGTGCCAGCAGCGCCCATCAGGTCTATAATTCACCCCTCCACTTT
TRBJ2-7 . TRBV27 . CASSLDYQTSYEQYF TGTGCCAGCAGTTTAGACTACCAGACCTCCTACGAGCAGTACTTC
TRBJ2-1 . TRBV10-2 . CASRSGSWANEQFF TGCGCCAGCCGTTCGGGCTCCTGGGCTAATGAGCAGTTCTTC
TRBJ2-2 TRBD2 TRBV20-1 . CSARDALRSGGANTGELFF TGCAGTGCTAGAGATGCACTACGTAGCGGGGGGGCTAACACCGGGGAGCTGTTTTTT
TRBJ2-5 . TRBV20-1 . CSARDSSQIQETQHF TGCAGTGCTAGAGACTCATCCCAGATTCAAGAGACCCAGCACTTC
TRBJ1-3 . TRBV15 . CATSRPQGAGNTIYF TGTGCCACCAGCAGACCCCAGGGTGCTGGAAACACCATATATTTT
TRBJ1-1 . TRBV10-3 . CAISSTRDKAEAFF TGTGCCATCAGTAGTACCCGGGACAAGGCTGAAGCTTTCTTT
TRBJ1-2 . TRBV7-8 . CASSSPGRAYGYTF TGTGCCAGCAGCTCGCCGGGGAGGGCCTATGGCTACACCTTC
TRBJ2-3 . TRBV11-2 . CASSLADTQYF TGTGCCAGCAGCTTAGCAGATACGCAGTATTTT
TRBJ1-5 . TRBV25-1 . CASSSRGGQPQHF TGTGCCAGCAGTAGCAGGGGTGGGCAGCCCCAGCATTTT
TRBJ1-5 . TRBV2 . CASSEAAGGGGGPQHF TGTGCCAGCAGTGAAGCGGCTGGGGGCGGGGGGGGGCCCCAGCATTTT
TRBJ2-1 . TRBV19 few CASSPGTYSYNEQFF TGTGCCAGTAGCCCCGGGACATACTCCTACAATGAGCAGTTCTTC
TRBJ2-2 . TRBV5-4 . CASSQAGGAGELFF TGTGCCAGCAGCCAGGCAGGGGGGGCCGGGGAGCTGTTTTTT
TRBJ2-5 TRBD1 TRBV10-3 . CAISRGTGGETQYF TGTGCCATCAGCCGAGGGACAGGGGGAGAGACCCAGTACTTC
TRBJ2-1 . TRBV6-1 . CASSTPQGQRSYNEQFF TGTGCCAGCAGTACCCCCCAGGGCCAGCGGTCCTACAATGAGCAGTTCTTC
TRBJ1-2 . TRBV6-1 . CAIFGRGYGYTF TGTGCCATCTTTGGAAGAGGGTATGGCTACACCTTC
TRBJ2-7 TRBD1 TRBV7-2 . CASSFGTGRSYEQYF TGTGCCAGCAGCTTCGGGACAGGGAGGTCCTACGAGCAGTACTTC
TRBJ2-7 . TRBV11-2 . CASSAFHEQYF TGTGCCAGCAGCGCGTTCCACGAGCAGTACTTC
TRBJ1-1 . TRBV20-1 . CSVRNQGIPEAFF TGCAGTGTGAGGAACCAGGGTATCCCTGAAGCTTTCTTT
TRBJ2-6 . TRBV27 . CASSLLPAGAGANVLTF TGTGCCAGCAGTCTCCTACCCGCAGGGGCCGGGGCCAACGTCCTGACTTTC
TRBJ1-2 . TRBV6-2/TRBV6-3 . CASSPVGGLYGYTF TGTGCCAGCAGCCCCGTTGGAGGTTTATATGGCTACACCTTC
TRBJ1-1 . TRBV20-1 . CSAGRDATPNTEAFF TGCAGTGCTGGACGAGACGCTACTCCGAACACTGAAGCTTTCTTT